What follows are 24 T cell receptor beta chains derived from one specimen sequenced in a study of early T cells in non-severe SARS-CoV-2 infection. TCRdb re-derived calls from the 5' RACE reads in MiXCR, one entry per CDR3 protein. The sample includes some 77,000 distinct CDR3 sequences, around 13% seen only once; the top ten take approximately 1.1%. The sample was whole blood. The receptors stem from an adult who was a healthcare worker with PCR-confirmed SARS-CoV-2 infection or an uninfected control (not recorded which).

V and J are TRBV7-2 and TRBJ2-3; 10 bases line up with TRBD1. CDR3 length equals 18 residues. Germline V CDR1 and CDR2: SGHTA, FQGNSA. V lost 0 bases to trimming and J lost 5 bases; unmatched junction nucleotides: 11. The CDR3 DNA sequence: TGTGCCAGCAGCTTAGCAAGAATAGGACAGGGGGTGATAGATACGCAGTATTTT. As protein: CASSLARIGQGVIDTQYF.

V and J are TRBV20-1 and TRBJ1-4; the D gene is possibly TRBD1 (5 bases). The CDR3 extends over 13 amino acids. V shed 6 bases and J shed 8 bases, with 16 bases lying between them. The germline V gene has CDR1 DFQATT and CDR2 SNEGSKA (reference sequence). CDR3 sequence reads: CSAGRTYGEKLFF. The CDR3 nucleotides are TGCAGTGCGGGACGAACTTATGGGGAAAAACTGTTTTTT.

J is TRBJ2-1 and V is TRBV27, with D possibly called TRBD1 or TRBD2 (5 bases each). Germline V gene lookup returns CDR1 MNHEY and CDR2 SMNVEV (reference sequence). This CDR3 is 14 amino acids long. V gave up 3 bases and J gave up 1 base, with 7 bases separating them. Here the CDR3 reads CASSFEGSYNEQFF. CDR3 sequence (DNA): TGTGCCAGCAGTTTTGAGGGGTCCTACAATGAGCAGTTCTTC.

This clonotype has at least ten counts. The V gene is TRBV7-6, the J gene TRBJ2-5; D is uncertain. V was clipped by 5 bases and J by 5 bases, with 21 bases between them. The CDR3 contains 16 residues. In germline, CDR1 is SGHVS, CDR2 FNYEAQ. DNA of the CDR3: TGTGCCAGCAGCCTGTTACCTTACCATAAGGAGGAGACCCAGTACTTC. Amino acids: CASSLLPYHKEETQYF.

V usage is TRBV12-3 or TRBV12-4 and J usage is TRBJ2-5; 11 bases are shared with TRBD2. This CDR3 contains 17 residues. V lost 6 bases, J lost 2 bases, and 11 bases stayed unmatched. CDR3 protein: CASSPSSGGATQETQYF. The CDR3, as DNA: TGTGCCAGCAGCCCCAGTAGCGGGGGGGCTACGCAAGAGACCCAGTACTTC.

This clonotype was recorded at least ten times. The V gene is TRBV6-2 or TRBV6-3, the J gene TRBJ1-4; no reliable D call. V was clipped by 4 bases and J by 8 bases, with 14 bases between them. The CDR3 has 14 amino acids. Looked up from germline, CDR1 is MNHEY and CDR2 is SVGEGT. DNA of the CDR3: TGTGCCAGCAGTTCCTGGGGAGTGAGCGAAAAACTGTTTTTT. Protein product: CASSSWGVSEKLFF.

This clonotype was picked up many times. This rearrangement joins TRBV28 to TRBJ2-2; D gene uncertain. Germline V CDR1 and CDR2: MDHEN, SYDVKM. The CDR3 totals 15 residues. Trimming left V 2 bases short and J 1 base short, with 8 bases between. The CDR3 is CASSLIGMNTGELFF. Written as DNA, the CDR3 is TGTGCCAGCAGTTTAATCGGAATGAACACCGGGGAGCTGTTTTTT.

This clonotype occurred a few times. This chain links TRBV4-3 with TRBJ2-5; D call uncertain. V lost 2 bases and J 5 bases, leaving 6 bases between the germline ends. Germline CDR1 and CDR2: LGHNA and YSLEER. This CDR3 comprises 12 residues. The DNA of the CDR3 is TGCGCCAGCAGCCAACCTAATGAGACCCAGTACTTC. Encoded protein: CASSQPNETQYF.

V is TRBV2 and J is TRBJ2-2; no firm D call. The CDR3 sequence is 13 residues long. Trimming removed 8 bases at V and 0 bases at J, with 7 bases between. Per germline, CDR1 SNHLY and CDR2 FYNNEI. CDR3 DNA sequence: TGTGCCAGCCTGCCTTCGAACACCGGGGAGCTGTTTTTT. It encodes CASLPSNTGELFF.

The chain combines TRBV7-2 with TRBJ1-1; D might be TRBD1 (6 bases). CDR1 is SGHTA and CDR2 is FQGNSA in the germline V gene. Trimming shortened V by 5 bases and J by 2 bases, and 12 bases separated the two germline ends. This CDR3 is 14 amino acids long. The CDR3 is CASSSWDTNTEAFF. The CDR3 DNA reads TGTGCCAGCAGCAGTTGGGACACCAACACTGAAGCTTTCTTT.

This clonotype was counted ten times or more. The genes are TRBV27 and TRBJ2-3, with D possibly being TRBD1 (6 bases). Germline CDR1 and CDR2: MNHEY and SMNVEV (reference sequence). This CDR3 region has 17 residues. V lost 4 bases and J 0 bases, leaving 17 bases between the germline ends. The chain's CDR3 is CASSSQGWYGSTDTQYF. DNA of the CDR3: TGTGCCAGCAGTTCACAGGGTTGGTATGGTAGCACAGATACGCAGTATTTT.

The sample holds a few counts of this clonotype. The V gene is TRBV6-2 or TRBV6-3, the J gene TRBJ2-1, with 8 positions matching TRBD2. V lost 3 bases, J lost 7 bases, and 8 bases stayed unmatched. Germline V gene lookup returns CDR1 MNHEY and CDR2 SVGEGT. The CDR3 is 15 amino acids. This CDR3 reads CASSYSGVGRNEQFF. DNA for the CDR3: TGTGCCAGCAGTTATAGCGGGGTCGGTCGGAATGAGCAGTTCTTC.

The rearrangement joins TRBV27 to TRBJ2-5; D may be TRBD2 (5 bases). Germline assignment: CDR1 MNHEY and CDR2 SMNVEV (reference sequence). V lost 0 bases to trimming and J lost 7 bases, with 12 bases between them. The length of the CDR3 is 14 residues. Here the CDR3 reads CASSLSSGVGTQYF. The CDR3 nucleotides are TGTGCCAGCAGTTTATCTTCCGGGGTAGGGACCCAGTACTTC.

The table lists this clonotype with many counts. The rearrangement links TRBV7-2 to TRBJ2-7; D uncertain. This CDR3 region has 13 residues. Germline CDR1 reads SGHTA; CDR2 reads FQGNSA. V lost 1 base to trimming and J lost 6 bases, with 10 bases between them. The DNA for the CDR3 is TGTGCCAGCAGCTTAGGGCCCGGTAGCGAGCAGTACTTC. This encodes CASSLGPGSEQYF.

This chain links TRBV6-2 or TRBV6-3 with TRBJ1-1, with no clear D. The CDR3 consists of 18 residues. The ends were cut back, 6 bases at V and 4 bases at J, with 27 bases in the middle. Germline V CDR1 and CDR2: MNHEY, SVGEGT. CDR3 coding DNA: TGTGCCAGCAGCCCACAATATACAGCCCGAGGTGGGGTCACTGAAGCTTTCTTT. Its protein is CASSPQYTARGGVTEAFF.

The chain is built from TRBV28 and TRBJ2-1, with D maybe TRBD1 (6 bases). Germline V gene lookup returns CDR1 MDHEN and CDR2 SYDVKM. The CDR3 extends over 13 amino acids. Trimming shortened V by 3 bases and J by 8 bases, and 11 bases separated the two germline ends. CDR3 nucleotides: TGTGCCAGCAGTTTGGGCAGGGGCGATGAGCAGTTCTTC. Translation gives CASSLGRGDEQFF.

This chain joins TRBV7-2 and TRBJ2-3; 14 positions match TRBD2. The CDR3 is made up of 15 amino acids. Germline V gene lookup returns CDR1 SGHTA and CDR2 FQGNSA. V shed 4 bases and J 7 bases; nucleotides not matched to a gene: 4. The CDR3 DNA follows: TGTGCCAGCAGCTCTGGACTAGCGGGGGGCCATACGCAGTATTTT. Its protein product is CASSSGLAGGHTQYF.

The J gene is TRBJ1-1, the V gene TRBV29-1, with 9 positions matching TRBD1. Germline V lookup: CDR1 SQVTM, CDR2 ANQGSEA. There are 12 residues in the CDR3. The V segment lost 6 bases and the J segment 3 bases; nucleotides outside the gene matches: 2. The CDR3 nucleotides are TGCAGCGTCTGGGACAGGGACACTGAAGCTTTCTTT. Translation: CSVWDRDTEAFF.

This clonotype was seen a few times. This chain links TRBV7-9 with TRBJ1-1; D is undetermined. V was clipped by 1 base and J by 1 base, with 16 bases between them. The CDR3 has 17 amino acids. Germline V gene data show CDR1 as SEHNR and CDR2 as FQNEAQ (reference sequence). The CDR3 sequence is CASSLVLVREGNTEAFF. The DNA of the CDR3 is TGTGCCAGCAGCTTAGTTTTGGTCCGAGAAGGGAACACTGAAGCTTTCTTT.

The V and J genes are TRBV3-1 and TRBJ2-7; D is unclear. There are 12 residues in the CDR3. Germline CDR1 and CDR2: LGHDT and YNNKEL (reference sequence). Trimming removed 4 bases from V and 3 bases from J, with 7 bases in between. The CDR3 DNA reads TGTGCCAGCAGCCTTCAGTTCTACGAGCAGTACTTC. Its protein is CASSLQFYEQYF.

There are many counts of this clonotype. The J gene is TRBJ2-7, the V gene TRBV30, with D possibly matching TRBD2 (6 bases). Germline values: CDR1 GTSNPN, CDR2 SVGIG (reference sequence). V lost 1 base and J 2 bases, leaving 6 bases between the germline ends. CDR3 length: 12 residues. The CDR3 region has the DNA TGTGCCTGGAGTGGACTAGCCTACGAGCAGTACTTC. Translated, it gives CAWSGLAYEQYF. The full variable domain, completed using reference TRBV30 and TRBJ2-7, is SQTIHQWPATLVQPVGSPLSLECTVEGTSNPNLYWYRQAAGRGLQLLFYSVGIGQISSEVPQNLSASRPQDRQFILSSKKLLLSDSGFYLCAWSGLAYEQYFGPGTRLTVT.

This rearrangement joins TRBV12-3 or TRBV12-4 to TRBJ2-2; D unresolved. The CDR3 is made up of 14 amino acids. V was pared by 5 bases and J by 3 bases, with 10 bases between. The DNA for the CDR3 is TGTGCCAGCAGTCTCGGACGTGACACCGGGGAGCTGTTTTTT. It is translated as CASSLGRDTGELFF.

Here the CDR3 reads CASSEIAGTTEETQYF. As DNA, the CDR3 is TGTGCCAGCAGTGAAATCGCCGGGACTACTGAAGAGACCCAGTACTTC. The chain joins TRBV25-1 to TRBJ2-5; 7 bases are shared with TRBD2. There are 16 residues in the CDR3. Germline V gene data show CDR1 as MGHDK and CDR2 as SYGVNS. J gave up 3 bases and V 2 bases, and 9 bases lay outside the gene matches.

This clonotype was seen many times. V gene TRBV5-1 combines with J gene TRBJ1-1, with D possibly TRBD1 on 6 matching bases. CDR1 is SGHRS and CDR2 is YFSETQ in the germline V gene. The CDR3 is made up of 13 amino acids. V was trimmed by 0 bases and J by 7 bases, leaving 10 bases between them. As DNA, the CDR3 is TGCGCCAGCAGCTTGGTGGGGGCCAGTGAAGCTTTCTTT. Encoded protein: CASSLVGASEAFF.